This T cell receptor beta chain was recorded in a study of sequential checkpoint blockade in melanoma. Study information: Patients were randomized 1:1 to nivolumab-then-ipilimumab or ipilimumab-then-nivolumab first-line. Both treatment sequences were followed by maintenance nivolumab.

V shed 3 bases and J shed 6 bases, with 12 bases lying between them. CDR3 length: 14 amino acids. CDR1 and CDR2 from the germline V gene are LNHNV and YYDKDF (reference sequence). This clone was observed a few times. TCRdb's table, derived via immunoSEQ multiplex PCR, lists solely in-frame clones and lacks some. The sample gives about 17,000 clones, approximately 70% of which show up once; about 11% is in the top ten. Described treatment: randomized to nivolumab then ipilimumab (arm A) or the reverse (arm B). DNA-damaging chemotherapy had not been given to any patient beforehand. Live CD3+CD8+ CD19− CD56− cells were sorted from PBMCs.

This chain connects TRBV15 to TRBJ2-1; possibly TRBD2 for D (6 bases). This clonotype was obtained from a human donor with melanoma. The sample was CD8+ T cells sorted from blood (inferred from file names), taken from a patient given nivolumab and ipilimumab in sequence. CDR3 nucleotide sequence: TGTGCCACCAGCAGGTGGGGGGTAGGCAATGAGCAGTTCTTC. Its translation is CATSRWGVGNEQFF.